This is a list of T cell receptor beta chains from one sample in a study of a mutant IDH1 vaccine in newly diagnosed glioma. Measured with immunoSEQ multiplex PCR; TCRdb has only the in-frame clones, and not every one. Of tens of thousands of clones listed, approximately 92% are singletons. The starting material was PBMCs, obtained from a glioma patient treated with radiotherapy, temozolomide or both. The receptor source for this set is a man in his forties or fifties with glioma. CDR3s include the opening cysteine and the closing phenylalanine or tryptophan. A D gene is named only where the DNA matches it firmly. Where a row states a size, it is once, few, many or the class of an expanded clone; other rows omit it.

J | D | V | size | CDR3 | DNA
TRBJ1-2 | NA | TRBV5-1 | NA | CASREGNRLSYGYTF | TGCGCCAGCAGAGAAGGAAACAGGCTGAGCTATGGCTACACCTTC
TRBJ1-6 | TRBD1 | TRBV7-2 | NA | CASSPDRGGSPLHF | TGTGCCAGCAGCCCCGACAGGGGCGGGTCACCCCTCCACTTT
TRBJ2-5 | NA | TRBV19 | NA | CASSLGNQETQYF | TGTGCCAGTAGTTTGGGCAACCAAGAGACCCAGTACTTC
TRBJ2-3 | NA | TRBV29-1 | NA | CSVGQGSTDTQYF | TGCAGCGTTGGGCAGGGAAGCACAGATACGCAGTATTTT
TRBJ1-1 | NA | TRBV7-9 | once | CASSPEPSHTEAFF | TGTGCCAGCAGCCCCGAACCCTCCCACACTGAAGCTTTCTTT
TRBJ1-1 | NA | TRBV5-1 | NA | CASSLGWGVVNTEAFF | TGCGCCAGCAGCTTGGGTTGGGGAGTAGTGAACACTGAAGCTTTCTTT
TRBJ1-5 | NA | TRBV7-9 | NA | CASSLEGGLGQPQHF | TGTGCCAGCAGCTTAGAGGGGGGGTTAGGGCAGCCCCAGCATTTT
TRBJ2-7 | TRBD1 | TRBV27 | NA | CASSLSGTAPAYEQYF | TGTGCCAGCAGTTTATCGGGGACAGCCCCCGCCTACGAGCAGTACTTC
TRBJ2-1 | NA | TRBV7-3 | NA | CASSLGLGMGNNEQFF | TGTGCCAGCAGCTTAGGACTCGGTATGGGCAACAATGAGCAGTTCTTC
TRBJ1-1 | NA | TRBV11-2 | NA | CASRYQSHFEAFF | TGTGCCAGCAGATATCAATCCCATTTTGAAGCTTTCTTT
TRBJ2-1 | TRBD2 | TRBV19 | NA | CASSIAGGVNEQFF | TGTGCCAGTAGTATAGCGGGGGGAGTCAATGAGCAGTTCTTC
TRBJ2-7 | NA | TRBV29-1 | NA | CSVETGRYEQYF | TGCAGCGTTGAAACAGGGAGGTACGAGCAGTACTTC
TRBJ2-3 | NA | TRBV25-1 | NA | CASSDPGVGDTQYF | TGTGCCAGCAGTGATCCGGGAGTCGGAGATACGCAGTATTTT
TRBJ2-3 | TRBD2 | TRBV7-3 | NA | CASSRSSGSSDTQYF | TGTGCCAGCAGCCGCTCGAGCGGGAGTTCAGATACGCAGTATTTT
TRBJ1-1 | NA | TRBV28 | few | CASSFVQSSRAFF | TGTGCCAGCAGTTTTGTGCAGTCCTCTCGAGCTTTCTTT
TRBJ2-7 | TRBD1 | TRBV28 | NA | CASRTGTGTYEQYF | TGTGCCAGCAGGACCGGGACAGGGACCTACGAGCAGTACTTC
TRBJ1-5 | TRBD1 | TRBV27 | NA | CASSRQGISNQPQHF | TGTGCCAGCAGTAGACAGGGTATTAGCAATCAGCCCCAGCATTTT
TRBJ1-1 | NA | TRBV7-9 | NA | CASSFTRDPNTEAFF | TGTGCCAGCAGCTTTACAAGGGACCCAAACACTGAAGCTTTCTTT
TRBJ1-2 | NA | TRBV7-9 | once | CASSPQPGTDEIFYGYTF | TGTGCCAGCAGCCCCCAGCCCGGGACGGACGAAATTTTCTATGGCTACACCTTC
TRBJ2-5 | TRBD1 | TRBV27 | NA | CASRGTGQLETQYF | TGTGCCAGCCGAGGGACAGGGCAGTTGGAGACCCAGTACTTC
TRBJ2-1 | NA | TRBV9 | NA | CASSVGGLSYNEQFF | TGTGCCAGCAGCGTAGGGGGCCTCTCCTACAATGAGCAGTTCTTC
TRBJ1-4 | NA | TRBV6-5 | NA | CASRSDARRNEKLFF | TGTGCCAGCCGATCTGATGCTCGGAGGAATGAAAAACTGTTTTTT
TRBJ2-3 | NA | TRBV2 | NA | CASSRSLADTQYF | TGTGCCAGCAGTCGGTCACTTGCAGATACGCAGTATTTT
TRBJ2-5 | NA | TRBV10-3 | NA | CAISGGGGETQYF | TGTGCCATCAGTGGGGGGGGCGGGGAGACCCAGTACTTC
TRBJ1-1 | TRBD1 | TRBV19 | once | CASSITGTGYTEAFF | TGTGCCAGTAGTATAACCGGGACAGGGTACACTGAAGCTTTCTTT
TRBJ2-3 | NA | TRBV4-1 | once | CASSQDLGVGTQYF | TGCGCCAGCAGCCAGGACCTGGGTGTGGGTACGCAGTATTTT
TRBJ2-1 | NA | TRBV7-8 | NA | CASSLDLGTGLFF | TGTGCCAGCAGCTTAGATTTGGGAACAGGCCTGTTCTTC
TRBJ2-2 | TRBD2 | TRBV7-9 | once | CASSLGGLAGPDDTGELFF | TGTGCCAGCAGCCTGGGGGGACTAGCGGGACCAGACGACACCGGGGAGCTGTTTTTT
TRBJ1-5 | NA | TRBV2 | NA | CASSEGRSNQPQHF | TGTGCCAGCAGTGAAGGCCGCAGCAATCAGCCCCAGCATTTT
TRBJ2-7 | NA | TRBV7-6 | once | CASSPDGYEQYF | TGTGCCAGCAGCCCGGACGGATACGAGCAGTACTTC
TRBJ1-1 | NA | TRBV6-4 | NA | CASSDSMNTEAFF | TGTGCCAGCAGTGACTCTATGAACACTGAAGCTTTCTTT
TRBJ2-7 | TRBD1 | TRBV5-1 | NA | CASSIGDRVNEQYF | TGCGCCAGCAGCATAGGGGACAGGGTGAACGAGCAGTACTTC
TRBJ1-1 | NA | TRBV5-1 | NA | CASSTRGTSLVPEAFF | TGCGCCAGCAGCACCCGCGGGACATCGTTAGTACCTGAAGCTTTCTTT
TRBJ2-2 | NA | TRBV7-2 | NA | CASSLAGGGETGELFF | TGTGCCAGCAGCTTAGCAGGGGGGGGAGAGACCGGGGAGCTGTTTTTT
TRBJ1-2 | NA | TRBV6-1 | NA | CASSEPSDGSNYGYTF | TGTGCCAGCAGTGAACCAAGCGACGGGAGCAACTATGGCTACACCTTC
TRBJ2-7 | NA | TRBV4-3 | NA | CASSQESSSYEQYF | TGCGCCAGCAGCCAAGAGTCATCCTCCTACGAGCAGTACTTC
TRBJ2-7 | NA | TRBV19 | NA | CASSLNRPNREQYF | TGTGCCAGTAGTCTGAACCGACCCAATCGCGAGCAGTACTTC
TRBJ1-5 | TRBD1 | TRBV29-1 | NA | CSVNRGQGQPQHF | TGCAGCGTAAACAGGGGGCAAGGGCAGCCCCAGCATTTT
TRBJ1-2 | TRBD1 | TRBV5-6 | NA | CASSLARGYLAYGYTF | TGTGCCAGCAGCTTAGCCAGGGGGTATCTTGCTTACGGCTACACCTTC